The rows below give T cell receptor beta chains drawn from one sample of a study of identifying expanded T cells in peripheral blood. The repertoire was sequenced with immunoSEQ multiplex PCR; TCRdb's copy has only in-frame clones and lacks some. The sample contains over 100,000 clones, 88% of which appear only once. Material for sequencing was blood. These receptors all stem from a person aged 18 to 75 in good health. The CDR3 runs from the conserved cysteine through the conserved F or W. Each record gives: J gene, D gene, V gene, clone size, CDR3 DNA, CDR3 protein. D genes are given only for firm matches. Only part of the rows carry a size: once, few, many, or a class if the clone is expanded.

TRBJ1-6	TRBD1	TRBV5-1	NA	TGCGCCAGCAGCCTCGGACAGGGGGCGAATAATTCACCCCTCCACTTT	CASSLGQGANNSPLHF
TRBJ1-2	NA	TRBV6-1	NA	TGTGCCAGCAGTGGCCGGGGGATTAACTATGGCTACACCTTC	CASSGRGINYGYTF
TRBJ1-2	NA	TRBV7-9	NA	TGTGCCAGCAGCTTATTCGAGGGAGGGGGGTCTGGCTACACCTTC	CASSLFEGGGSGYTF
TRBJ2-3	TRBD1	TRBV7-2	NA	TGTGCCAGCAGCCAAGTCGACAGGGCCATAGATACGCAGTATTTT	CASSQVDRAIDTQYF
TRBJ2-3	TRBD2	TRBV11-2	NA	TGTGCCAGCAGCCCCCGCGGGGGATACACAGATACGCAGTATTTT	CASSPRGGYTDTQYF
TRBJ1-4	NA	TRBV10-3	NA	TGTGCCATCAGTGATCCTTTTTCCAGGACTCAGGAAAATGAAAAACTGTTTTTT	CAISDPFSRTQENEKLFF
TRBJ1-5	NA	TRBV5-1	few	TGCGCCAGCAGCTCAGCCCCGGGGAATCAGCCCCAGCATTTT	CASSSAPGNQPQHF
TRBJ2-5	NA	TRBV19	once	TGTGCCAGTAGTATGAGTCAGGTCCCGACCCAGTACTTC	CASSMSQVPTQYF
TRBJ1-5	TRBD1	TRBV2	NA	TGTGCCAGCAGCGGACAGGGGCGGGGGGGCAATCAGCCCCAGCATTTT	CASSGQGRGGNQPQHF
TRBJ2-7	NA	TRBV6-6	NA	TGTGCCAGCAGAACTACAGGGTCCTACGAGCAGTACTTC	CASRTTGSYEQYF
TRBJ1-2	NA	TRBV7-2	NA	TGTGCCAGCAGCTTAGGGGGCAGTCATTCGTTCTATGGCTACACCTTC	CASSLGGSHSFYGYTF
TRBJ2-1	TRBD2	TRBV11-3	NA	TGTGCCAGCAGCTCAGGACTAGCGGGAGGTGAGCAGTTCTTC	CASSSGLAGGEQFF
TRBJ2-1	NA	TRBV7-3	NA	TGTGCCAGCAGCTTATTGGCGGGAAGTTCCTACAATGAGCAGTTCTTC	CASSLLAGSSYNEQFF
TRBJ2-1	NA	TRBV21-1	NA	TGTGCCGGGGAGAAGCCAGGGACCCCCTTGAGCTCCTACAATGAGCAGTTCTTC	CAGEKPGTPLSSYNEQFF
TRBJ1-4	TRBD1	TRBV7-9	NA	TGTGCCAGCAGCACAGGGGGGAGTAATGAAAAACTGTTTTTT	CASSTGGSNEKLFF
TRBJ2-3	NA	TRBV2	NA	TGTGCCAGCAGGACTAGCACAGATACGCAGTATTTT	CASRTSTDTQYF
TRBJ1-2	NA	TRBV30	few	TGTGCCTGGAGTTCAGGAGTATCTGATGGCTACACCTTC	CAWSSGVSDGYTF
TRBJ2-1	NA	TRBV6-5	NA	TGTGCCAGCAGTCCTCTGAGGATTTTCAATGAGCAGTTCTTC	CASSPLRIFNEQFF
TRBJ1-5	TRBD1	TRBV5-1	NA	TGCGCCAGCAGCCCCGGACAGGGGACGAGTCAGCCCCAGCATTTT	CASSPGQGTSQPQHF
TRBJ2-7	NA	TRBV14	many	TGTGCCAGCAGCCAAGCGCGAGGGGGGGTACGATACTACGAGCAGTACTTC	CASSQARGGVRYYEQYF
TRBJ1-2	NA	TRBV5-1	NA	TGCGCCAGCAGCTTGGATGCAGCCAACTATGGCTACACCTTC	CASSLDAANYGYTF
TRBJ2-5	TRBD2	TRBV5-1	NA	TGCGCCAGCAGCTTGATGACTAGCGGCCAAGAGACCCAGTACTTC	CASSLMTSGQETQYF
TRBJ2-5	TRBD2	TRBV5-4	NA	TGTGCCAGCAGCTTGGTTGGACTAGAGCGTAGAGAGACCCAGTACTTC	CASSLVGLERRETQYF